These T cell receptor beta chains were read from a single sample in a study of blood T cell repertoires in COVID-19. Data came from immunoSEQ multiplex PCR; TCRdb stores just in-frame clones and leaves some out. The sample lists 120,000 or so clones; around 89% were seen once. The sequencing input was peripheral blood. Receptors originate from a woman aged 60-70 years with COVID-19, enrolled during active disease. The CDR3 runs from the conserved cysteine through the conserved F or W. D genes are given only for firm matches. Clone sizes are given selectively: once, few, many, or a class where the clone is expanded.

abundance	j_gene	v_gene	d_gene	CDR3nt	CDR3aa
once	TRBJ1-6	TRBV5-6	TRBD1	TGTGCCAGCAGCCCGTACAGGGGGCGAGGGTCACCCCTCCACTTT	CASSPYRGRGSPLHF
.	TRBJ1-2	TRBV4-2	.	TGTGCCAGCAGCCCATTACCGGACAGCAACTATGGCTACACCTTC	CASSPLPDSNYGYTF
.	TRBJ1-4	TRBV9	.	TGTGCCAGCAGCGTAGATGTGGGGGGAGGGCTGTTTTTT	CASSVDVGGGLFF
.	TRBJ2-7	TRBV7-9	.	TGTGCCAGCAGCTCTTCGACAGACTCCTACGAGCAGTACTTC	CASSSSTDSYEQYF
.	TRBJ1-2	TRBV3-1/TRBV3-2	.	TGTGCCAGCAGCTACACAGGGAATGGCTACACCTTC	CASSYTGNGYTF
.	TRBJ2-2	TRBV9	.	TGTGCCAGCAGCGTAGGGGGGGCGAACACCGGGGAGCTGTTTTTT	CASSVGGANTGELFF
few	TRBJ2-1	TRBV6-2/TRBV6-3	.	TGTGCCAGCAGTTTAGGGGCTCGCAATGAGCAGTTCTTC	CASSLGARNEQFF
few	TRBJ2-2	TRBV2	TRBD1	TGTGCCAGCAGTGTCGAGGGGGCGCGCACCGGGGAGCTGTTTTTT	CASSVEGARTGELFF
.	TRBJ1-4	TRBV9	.	TGTGCCAGCAGCATGAGCCCTAATGAAAAACTGTTTTTT	CASSMSPNEKLFF
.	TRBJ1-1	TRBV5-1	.	TGCGCCAGCAGCCCCGGGCGGGGAGTGAACACTGAAGCTTTCTTT	CASSPGRGVNTEAFF
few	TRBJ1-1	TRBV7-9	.	TGTGCCAGCAGCGCCGGGACATATAACACTGAAGCTTTCTTT	CASSAGTYNTEAFF
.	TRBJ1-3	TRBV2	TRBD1	TGTGCCAGCGAGGACAGGGGGTACGGAAACACCATATATTTT	CASEDRGYGNTIYF
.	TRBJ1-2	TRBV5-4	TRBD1	TGTGCCAGCAGCCGGCCAGACAGGGCCTATGGCTACACCTTC	CASSRPDRAYGYTF
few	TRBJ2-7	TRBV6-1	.	TGTGCCAGCAGTGAAAGGGGGAGGGAAACATCGGCCTACGAGCAGTACTTC	CASSERGRETSAYEQYF
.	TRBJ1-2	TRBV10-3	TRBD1	TGTGCCATCAGTGACGGGACAGGGGGCTACACCTTC	CAISDGTGGYTF
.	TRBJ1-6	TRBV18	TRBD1	TGTGCCAGCTCACAGAGACAGGGGGATAATTCACCCCTCCACTTT	CASSQRQGDNSPLHF
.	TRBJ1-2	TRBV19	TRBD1	TGTGCCAGTAGTATAGCGAGGACAGGGTACTGGGCCGGCTACACCTTC	CASSIARTGYWAGYTF
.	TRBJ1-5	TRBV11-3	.	TGTGCCAGCAGCTTAGAGCGACCGGAGGTGGGCAATCAGCCCCAGCATTTT	CASSLERPEVGNQPQHF
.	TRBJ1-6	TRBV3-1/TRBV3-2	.	TGTGCCAGCAGCCTCGTCTCCTATAATTCACCCCTCCACTTT	CASSLVSYNSPLHF
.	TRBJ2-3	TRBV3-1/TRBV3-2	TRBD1	TGTGCCAGCAGCCAAGATTTCGGCAGGGGGCAGCTAGATACGCAGTATTTT	CASSQDFGRGQLDTQYF
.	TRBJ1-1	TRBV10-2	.	TGCGCCAGCAGTGAGTCGTCGGGTTGGAGCAACACTGAAGCTTTCTTT	CASSESSGWSNTEAFF
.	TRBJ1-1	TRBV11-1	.	TGTGCCAGCACCCACGCCGCGGGGAGGGGTGGCACTGAAGCTTTCTTT	CASTHAAGRGGTEAFF
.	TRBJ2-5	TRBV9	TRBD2	TGTGCCAGCAGCGTAGGGGTGGGGACTAGCGGGGTCGAGACCCAGTACTTC	CASSVGVGTSGVETQYF
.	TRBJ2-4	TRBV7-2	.	TGTGCCAGCAAGGGGGGGGCGGCCAAAAACATTCAGTACTTC	CASKGGAAKNIQYF
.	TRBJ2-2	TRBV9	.	TGTGCCAGCAGCGTAGGGGGAGACGGGGAGCTGTTTTTT	CASSVGGDGELFF
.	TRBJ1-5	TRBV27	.	TGTGCCAGCAGTTTGGAGGGACCCTTTAGCAATCAGCCCCAGCATTTT	CASSLEGPFSNQPQHF
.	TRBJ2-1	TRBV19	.	TGTGCCAGTAGTCCCACTAGCCCCTGGGCGACAACCTACAATGAGCAGTTCTTC	CASSPTSPWATTYNEQFF
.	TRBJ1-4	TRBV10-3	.	TGTGCCATCAGCGTCGGGAGGGTAGGGGAGGGTAATGAAAAACTGTTTTTT	CAISVGRVGEGNEKLFF
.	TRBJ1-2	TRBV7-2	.	TGTGCCAGCAGCTTAGACGCACTTCCTTTCTATGGCTACACCTTC	CASSLDALPFYGYTF
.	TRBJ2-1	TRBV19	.	TGTGCCAGTAGTAGCCCAGGGGAAGACTTCTACAATGAGCAGTTCTTC	CASSSPGEDFYNEQFF
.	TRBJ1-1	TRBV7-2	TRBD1	TGTGCCAGCAGCGCCAGGGGGCATTGGACTGAAGCTTTCTTT	CASSARGHWTEAFF
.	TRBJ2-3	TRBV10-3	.	TGTGCCATCAGTGACGGTTCGAGGGGGAGAAGCGCAGATACGCAGTATTTT	CAISDGSRGRSADTQYF
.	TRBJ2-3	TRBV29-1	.	TGCAGCACCTCCGTTGGATGGGGGGGCGACACAGATACGCAGTATTTT	CSTSVGWGGDTDTQYF
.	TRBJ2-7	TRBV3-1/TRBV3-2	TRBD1	TGTGCCAGCAGCCAAGGGCCCCTCATTACAGGGGTGGTCGAGCAGTACTTC	CASSQGPLITGVVEQYF
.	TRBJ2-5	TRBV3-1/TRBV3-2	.	TGTGCCAGCAGCCAAGATAGGACAGACGACCAAGAGACCCAGTACTTC	CASSQDRTDDQETQYF
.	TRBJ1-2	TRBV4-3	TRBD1	TGCGCCAGCAGCCCCGGACAGGGAGACTATGGCTACACCTTC	CASSPGQGDYGYTF
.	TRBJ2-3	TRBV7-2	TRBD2	TGTGCCAGCAGCCGGACTAGCGGGGGTTCAGATACGCAGTATTTT	CASSRTSGGSDTQYF
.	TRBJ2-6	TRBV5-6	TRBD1	TGTGCCAGCAGAGAGACAGGGGCCGGGGCCAACGTCCTGACTTTC	CASRETGAGANVLTF
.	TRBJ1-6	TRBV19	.	TGTGCCAGTAGTATACAGGGTCATAATTCACCCCTCCACTTT	CASSIQGHNSPLHF
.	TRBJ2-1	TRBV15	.	TGTGCCACCAGCAGAGATCGGGTCTATGAGCAGTTCTTC	CATSRDRVYEQFF
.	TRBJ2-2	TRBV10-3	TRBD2	TGTGCCATCAGTCCCCGCACCGGGACTAGCGGGGAGCTGTTTTTT	CAISPRTGTSGELFF
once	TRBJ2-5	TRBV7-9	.	TGTGCCAGCACCGTAGGGCAGGGAATAAAAGAGACCCAGTACTTC	CASTVGQGIKETQYF
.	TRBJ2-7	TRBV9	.	TGTGCCAGCAGCAGCGGAGACACATCCTACGAGCAGTACTTC	CASSSGDTSYEQYF
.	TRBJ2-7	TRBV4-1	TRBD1	TGCGCCAGCAGCCAAGGACAGGGGAGTTCTTACGAGCAGTACTTC	CASSQGQGSSYEQYF
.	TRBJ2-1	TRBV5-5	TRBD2	TGTGCCAGCAGCTCCTGGACTAGTTCGGCCAATGAGCAGTTCTTC	CASSSWTSSANEQFF
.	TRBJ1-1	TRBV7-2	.	TGTGCCAGCAGCCCCAACCAGAGGGCGAGTGAAGCTTTCTTT	CASSPNQRASEAFF